These T cell receptor beta chains were read from a single sample in a study of shared clonotypes between healthy human individuals. The protocol was immunoSEQ multiplex PCR, while the TCRdb copy is restricted to in-frame clones and leaves out a portion. Of 2 million to 3 million clones listed, approximately 93% are singletons. The specimen sequenced was naive CD4+ T cells from PBMCs. Receptors were obtained from a man between 18 and 29 years old in good health. Some clones in this sample may be carry-over from other donors' samples. Both conserved end residues are part of each CDR3. A D gene is named only where the DNA matches it firmly.

V gene	D gene	J gene	CDR3 protein
TRBV28	.	TRBJ1-5	CASGGLGSPYILQPQHF
TRBV5-1	TRBD1	TRBJ2-3	CASSLRPGQGLTDTQYF
TRBV7-3	.	TRBJ2-2	CASSLLNPRSTGELFF
TRBV5-4	TRBD2	TRBJ2-7	CASSLASGSLSYEQYF
TRBV5-1	.	TRBJ2-5	CASSSGIGNLPETQYF
TRBV7-9	TRBD1	TRBJ1-2	CASSLRGQGDGYTF
TRBV23-1	TRBD2	TRBJ2-7	CASSQRLAGNYEQYF
TRBV5-5	.	TRBJ2-7	CASSLEGPYSYEQYF
TRBV4-1	TRBD1	TRBJ2-1	CASSHGDREHNEQFF
TRBV6-6	TRBD1	TRBJ2-7	CASSRRGTANYEQYF
TRBV5-1	.	TRBJ1-5	CASSLVQGGQPQHF
TRBV6-5	TRBD2	TRBJ2-1	CASSYVSGGVAEQFF
TRBV19	.	TRBJ1-5	CASSIWGSQPQHF
TRBV5-4	.	TRBJ2-5	CASSQNIGGETQYF
TRBV5-1	.	TRBJ2-5	CASKTGTSLQETQYF
TRBV6-6	TRBD1	TRBJ2-7	CASNQPGQSYEQYF
TRBV14	.	TRBJ2-5	CASSQVFLRADKQETQYF
TRBV7-3	.	TRBJ2-1	CASSLRLYNEQFF
TRBV25-1	TRBD2	TRBJ2-1	CASSGGTSGSYNEQFF
TRBV21-1	.	TRBJ1-2	CASSKEAAGGLDGYTF
TRBV9	.	TRBJ2-5	CASSQDVISGTQYF
TRBV6-5	TRBD1	TRBJ2-7	CASTVDRGHTYEQYF
TRBV14	.	TRBJ1-2	CASSQDHRTGYTF
TRBV10-3	.	TRBJ1-4	CASGVGNEKLFF
TRBV7-9	TRBD2	TRBJ2-5	CASSRPTPTSGGDQYF
TRBV9	.	TRBJ1-1	CASSVGRQSFTEAFF
TRBV27	.	TRBJ1-4	CASAPLGGGTNEKLFF
TRBV14	TRBD1	TRBJ2-4	CASSRDRGNIQYF
TRBV29-1	.	TRBJ1-4	CSVATGEGGKLFF
TRBV6-1	.	TRBJ2-7	CASSDDSYEQYF
TRBV18	.	TRBJ2-7	CASSPLDTTYEQYF
TRBV7-3	.	TRBJ2-1	CASSLTSPTNEQFF
TRBV19	.	TRBJ2-2	CASSIRPPPGGELFF
TRBV6-1	TRBD2	TRBJ2-7	CASRLREKVYEQYF
TRBV28	TRBD2	TRBJ2-1	CASSNTAGAYNEQFF